This T cell receptor (beta chain) was captured in a study of CD8 T cells in ankylosing spondylitis listed by TCRdb under 2017. For the study in its entirety: The study profiled T cell receptor beta repertoires in healthy donors and ankylosing spondylitis patients to find disease-linked TCR variants. The whole study cohort included 85 to 120 healthy donors and about two dozen ankylosing spondylitis patients. Peripheral blood was sampled, and synovial fluid was also collected from ankylosing spondylitis patients. The investigation overall reported the following: A CD8+ phenotype was shown by the disease-linked clones, which were found at relatively low frequencies in peripheral blood. Some TCR beta motif variants had previously been reported in synovial fluid and blood of reactive arthritis patients, which suggested common disease-initiation mechanisms. Blood from ankylosing spondylitis patients appeared to be characterized by a TCR beta motif composed of eight highly homologous amino acid variants. Significant enrichment of the disease-linked clones was reported in matched synovial fluid samples from ankylosing spondylitis patients.

Comment on this clonotype: The antigen it binds to is not known. Base qualities are not at hand, and no much larger clone is one base apart.

Sequencing was performed on an Illumina HiSeq 2500. Quantitative 5'-RACE with molecular barcodes was the method used to prepare the TCR beta libraries. From the authors' description of their analysis: To identify disease-linked TCR variants, a new computational method was used, one built on a probabilistic model of VDJ rearrangement. Using fastp at Q25 and MiXCR, TCRdb reprocessed the public reads and kept productive beta chains. For every CDR3 protein sequence, its rows merge into one entry that carries the most common genes and DNA. The V and J calls were determined by TCRdb, not by the authors. The sample table lists about 150,000 distinct CDR3 sequences, 40% to 50% of them with a count of one. In total, the top ten clones hold 15% of the sample. Germline trimming: 6 bases from V, 4 bases from J; junction bases outside gene matches: 7. From the cysteine up to the phenylalanine, the CDR3 has a length of 14 residues. Only the CDR3 DNA stays, 42 bases, in frame from base 1. The germline V gene sets CDR1 to SQVTM and CDR2 to ANQGSEA.

For each ankylosing spondylitis patient, the synovial fluid sample was matched to a blood sample from that same patient. The clonotype was recovered from a male donor with ankylosing spondylitis. Here the chain combines TRBV29-1 and TRBJ2-3, with TRBD2 matching 10 junction bases. Source material: synovial fluid, either unsorted or a sorted T cell fraction (not recorded which). The CDR3 amino acid sequence is: CSVLKAGGADTQYF. The DNA reads TGCAGCGTCCTGAAAGCGGGAGGGGCAGATACGCAGTATTTT.